This TCR beta chain was sequenced for a study of PD-1 blockade in classical Hodgkin lymphoma. Study context: Patients were dosed intravenously with nivolumab at 3 mg/kg every 2 weeks.

Profiling relied on immunoSEQ multiplex PCR, and the TCRdb table lists in-frame clones only, not all of them. This repertoire shows tens of thousands of clones, around 66% found once; its top ten account for roughly 9.6%. Brentuximab vedotin exposure varied among the patients, all of whom had relapsed after autologous stem cell transplantation. Trimming removed 0 bases at V and 1 base at J, with 12 bases between. Germline CDR1 and CDR2: LNHDA and SQIVND (reference sequence). The length of the CDR3 is 16 residues. The study, taken as a whole, reports: Causes of the repertoire differences remain undefined, possibly disease activity or prior therapy. The CD4+ diversity rise by C4D1 was clearest in complete responders. A reduction in baseline TCR diversity was reportedly seen in newly diagnosed patients relative to healthy donors.

Worth noting for this clone: Its matching antigen is unknown.

Specimen: peripheral blood mononuclear cells (PBMCs), collected at baseline. The sequence came from a human donor with classical Hodgkin lymphoma. This chain connects TRBV19 to TRBJ1-1; D is unclear. CDR3 loop: CASSIENNLPNTEAFF. The CDR3 DNA follows: TGTGCCAGTAGTATAGAAAACAACCTACCGAACACTGAAGCTTTCTTT.